This TCR beta chain was found in a study of cytomegalovirus exposure and HLA in healthy donors. Findings and caveats of the study: The authors later found most CMV-associated TCR beta chains appeared HLA-restricted. In a later analysis, V- and J-gene trimming of beta chains associated with a DCLRE1C missense variant, replicated independently. According to an earlier analysis, most TCR beta V segments yielded productive rearrangements about 90% or about 30% of the time.

The PCR employed 60 Vbeta primers together with 13 Jbeta primers. The repertoire was sequenced with immunoSEQ multiplex PCR; TCRdb's copy has only in-frame clones and lacks some. Of 100,000 to 150,000 clones listed, around 81% were seen once; the top ten hold around 2%. As to this clone: The antigen is unknown.

The CDR3 contains 15 residues. Germline values: CDR1 SGHDT, CDR2 YYEEEE. Germline trimming cut 3 bases from V and 2 bases from J; bases unmatched to any gene: 8. What was sequenced was PBMCs. The chain joins TRBV5-6 to TRBJ2-7; 7 bases align to TRBD2. This TCR was recovered from a woman aged 50 to 60 in good health and CMV-seronegative. CDR3 region: CASSYDRDYTYEQYF. The CDR3 DNA is TGTGCCAGCAGCTACGACCGGGACTACACCTACGAGCAGTACTTC. Supplemented by reference TRBV5-6 and TRBJ2-7, the full variable domain reads DAGVTQSPTHLIKTRGQQVTLRCSPKSGHDTVSWYQQALGQGPQFIFQYYEEEERQRGNFPDRFSGHQFPNYSSELNVNALLLGDSALYLCASSYDRDYTYEQYFGPGTRLTVT.